The 29 T cell receptor beta chains reported below all come from one sample, sequenced in a study of shared clonotypes between healthy human individuals. Produced via immunoSEQ multiplex PCR; TCRdb's table is partial and in-frame only. Counted here are 2,500,000 or so clones, more than 85% occurring once; the ten biggest clones make up 0.36%. Sequencing was done on a sample of naive CD4+ T cells from PBMCs. As for subset: CD45RA+ positively selected. Receptors were obtained from a man younger than 35 in good health. Some clones in this sample may be carry-over from other donors' samples.

This rearrangement joins TRBV7-3 to TRBJ1-5; D is unresolved. The ends were cut back, 1 base at V and 6 bases at J, with 16 bases in the middle. The CDR3 is made up of 16 amino acids. The germline V gene encodes CDR1 SGHTA and CDR2 FQGTGA. The CDR3: CASSLRQVRWCQPQHF. The CDR3 coding sequence is TGTGCCAGCAGCTTAAGGCAGGTTCGGTGGTGTCAGCCCCAGCATTTT.

The rearrangement links TRBV7-3 to TRBJ2-7; 7 bases match TRBD1. CDR1 is SGHTA and CDR2 is FQGTGA in the germline V gene. The CDR3 is made up of 17 amino acids. V was pared by 3 bases and J by 3 bases, with 14 bases of the junction left unmatched. CDR3 amino acids: CASSFKGWGTVDYEQYF. The CDR3 bases are TGTGCCAGCAGCTTTAAGGGGTGGGGGACAGTGGACTACGAGCAGTACTTC. Variable domain in full (rest from reference TRBV7-3 and TRBJ2-7): GAGVSQTPSNKVTEKGKYVELRCDPISGHTALYWYRQSLGQGPEFLIYFQGTGAADDSGLPNDRFFAVRPEGSVSTLKIQRTERGDSAVYLCASSFKGWGTVDYEQYFGPGTRLTVT.

The chain recombines TRBV27 with TRBJ1-5, with D tentatively TRBD1 (5 bases). Between the trimmed V and J ends, which lost 8 bases and 6 bases, there was a span of 17 bases. From germline, CDR1 is MNHEY and CDR2 SMNVEV (reference sequence). This CDR3 region has 14 residues. DNA of the CDR3: TGTGCCAGCTCTCCCGGGGGTTACGGTCAGCCCCAGCATTTT. As protein: CASSPGGYGQPQHF.

The chain uses TRBV7-9 and TRBJ1-2, with D unresolved. The V end was cut by 1 base, the J end by 4 bases, with 7 bases between. The CDR3 extends over 13 amino acids. Germline CDR1 and CDR2: SEHNR and FQNEAQ (reference sequence). DNA for the CDR3: TGTGCCAGCAGCTTAGAGGGTACCTATGGCTACACCTTC. Encoded protein: CASSLEGTYGYTF.

J is TRBJ2-5 and V is TRBV7-7, with D perhaps TRBD1 or TRBD2 (5 bases each). The V and J ends lost 2 bases and 1 base respectively, with 8 bases between them. The CDR3 is 14 residues long. Germline V gene sequence: CDR1 SSHAT, CDR2 FNYEAQ (reference sequence). Here the CDR3 reads CASSLTGTQETQYF. In DNA, the CDR3 is TGTGCCAGCAGCTTAACCGGGACCCAAGAGACCCAGTACTTC.

This chain connects TRBV7-9 to TRBJ2-2; 8 bases agree with TRBD2. Germline CDR1 reads SEHNR; CDR2 reads FQNEAQ (reference sequence). The CDR3 extends over 14 amino acids. V gave up 6 bases and J gave up 6 bases; unmatched junction bases: 6. The CDR3 here is CASSHRTSPGELFF. CDR3 sequence (DNA): TGTGCCAGCAGTCATCGGACTAGCCCCGGGGAGCTGTTTTTT.

The J gene is TRBJ1-1, the V gene TRBV5-8, with D uncertain. Germline assignment: CDR1 SGHTS and CDR2 YDEGEE. Trimming took 0 bases from V and 0 from J, leaving 9 bases between them. The CDR3 length is 15 residues. The CDR3 coding sequence is TGTGCCAGCAGCTTGGGCGCAGGAATGAACACTGAAGCTTTCTTT. Its protein is CASSLGAGMNTEAFF.

This chain connects TRBV9 to TRBJ2-3; D possibly matches TRBD1 or TRBD2 (5 bases each). Germline loops: CDR1 SGDLS, CDR2 YYNGEE. CDR3 length equals 13 residues. Trimming cost V 3 bases and J 2 bases, with 7 bases left between them. CDR3: CASSGGVTDTQYF. CDR3 sequence (DNA): TGTGCCAGCAGCGGAGGGGTCACAGATACGCAGTATTTT.

The chain uses TRBV6-5 and TRBJ2-5; D could derive from TRBD1 or TRBD2 (7 bases each). Trimming cost V 6 bases and J 3 bases, with 17 bases left between them. The CDR3 extends over 15 amino acids. From germline, CDR1 is MNHEY and CDR2 SVGAGI. CDR3 bases: TGTGCCAGCAGCGACAGGGAGGGGGGCAAAGAGACCCAGTACTTC. Its translation: CASSDREGGKETQYF.

The chain links TRBV2 to TRBJ1-1; perhaps TRBD1 as D (6 bases). V was shortened by 3 bases and J by 1 base, with 15 bases between the two germline ends. Germline V CDR1 and CDR2: SNHLY, FYNNEI. The CDR3 contains 16 residues. The DNA for the CDR3 is TGTGCCAGCAGTGATTTGACAGGCCTACAGAACACTGAAGCTTTCTTT. Protein product: CASSDLTGLQNTEAFF. The full variable domain, completed using reference TRBV2 and TRBJ1-1, is EPEVTQTPSHQVTQMGQEVILRCVPISNHLYFYWYRQILGQKVEFLVSFYNNEISEKSEIFDDQFSVERPDGSNFTLKIRSTKLEDSAMYFCASSDLTGLQNTEAFFGQGTRLTVV.

The rearrangement uses TRBV7-3 and TRBJ2-5; D remains ambiguous. The V and J ends lost 5 bases and 2 bases respectively, with 12 bases between them. The CDR3 contains 14 residues. Germline CDR1 and CDR2: SGHTA and FQGTGA. CDR3 in DNA: TGTGCCAGCAGCGAAGGGCAGCCTCAAGAGACCCAGTACTTC. This translates into CASSEGQPQETQYF.

This chain connects TRBV5-1 to TRBJ2-4; D not resolved. The CDR3 extends over 14 amino acids. Trimming removed 8 bases from V and 0 bases from J, with 12 bases in between. Germline V gives CDR1 SGHRS, CDR2 YFSETQ. CDR3 residues: CARQGKVAKNIQYF. For the CDR3, the DNA is TGCGCCAGACAAGGAAAGGTAGCCAAAAACATTCAGTACTTC.

This clone was counted a single time. The chain couples TRBV29-1 to TRBJ2-7; TRBD2 matches at 11 bases. Germline CDR1 is SQVTM and CDR2 is ANQGSEA. This CDR3 has 13 amino acids. The CDR3 sequence: CTLLAGAAYEQYF. In DNA form, the CDR3 reads TGCACCCTACTAGCGGGGGCCGCATACGAGCAGTACTTC.

The chain carries TRBV27 and TRBJ2-5; TRBD1 matches at 9 bases. J gave up 5 bases and V 5 bases, and 12 bases lay outside the gene matches. There are 16 residues in the CDR3. Per the germline V gene, CDR1 is MNHEY and CDR2 is SMNVEV (reference sequence). DNA for the CDR3: TGTGCCAGCAGTCCGGGACAGGGCGCCGCGCAGGAGACCCAGTACTTC. It yields the protein CASSPGQGAAQETQYF.

The CDR3 reads CASSEGFRQQETQYF. In DNA form, the CDR3 reads TGTGCCAGCAGTGAAGGGTTTAGGCAGCAAGAGACCCAGTACTTC. The V call is TRBV25-1, the J call TRBJ2-5, with D unclear. The CDR3 extends over 15 amino acids. V was trimmed by 2 bases and J by 2 bases, leaving 12 bases between them. Germline-derived CDR1 and CDR2 are MGHDK and SYGVNS.

With respect to this clone: Other DNA sequences from this sample encode an identical CDR3 as well. This sequence joins TRBV7-3 and TRBJ2-1, with 7 bases lining up with TRBD2. Germline V lookup: CDR1 SGHTA, CDR2 FQGTGA. The trim removed 8 bases at V and 8 bases at J, leaving 6 bases unmatched. The CDR3 length is 12 residues. The CDR3 is CASSPGGDEQFF. The DNA for the CDR3 is TGTGCCAGCTCCCCGGGGGGAGATGAGCAGTTCTTC.

The V gene is TRBV6-1, the J gene TRBJ1-5; maybe TRBD1 (6 bases). Deletions cut 6 bases from V and 6 bases from J, with 18 bases between. CDR1 is MNHNS, CDR2 SASEGT, per germline. The CDR3 spans 15 residues. CDR3 DNA: TGTGCCAGCAGCGGGTGGCGAGGGGGTGTTCAGCCCCAGCATTTT. It encodes CASSGWRGGVQPQHF.

This clone was detected once. The sample has other DNA sequences that encode this CDR3 too. This chain's CDR3 is CASRPGGYSNQPQHF. The CDR3 DNA sequence: TGTGCCAGCAGGCCAGGGGGCTATAGCAATCAGCCCCAGCATTTT. V is TRBV28 and J is TRBJ1-5; 8 positions agree with TRBD1. J gave up 0 bases and V 6 bases, and 4 bases lay outside the gene matches. In germline, CDR1 is MDHEN, CDR2 SYDVKM. The CDR3 length is 15 residues. The full variable domain, its missing parts supplied by reference TRBV28 and TRBJ1-5, is DVKVTQSSRYLVKRTGEKVFLECVQDMDHENMFWYRQDPGLGLRLIYFSYDVKMKEKGDIPEGYSVSREKKERFSLILESASTNQTSMYLCASRPGGYSNQPQHFGDGTRLSIL.

The chain combines TRBV29-1 with TRBJ1-1; 8 nucleotides line up with TRBD1. Looked up from germline, CDR1 is SQVTM and CDR2 is ANQGSEA. V was pared by 5 bases and J by 6 bases, with 14 bases of the junction left unmatched. There are 15 residues in the CDR3. DNA of the CDR3: TGCAGCGTTCGGGGGATACAGGGGGTCTTGGCTGAAGCTTTCTTT. It specifies CSVRGIQGVLAEAFF. The full variable domain, completed using reference TRBV29-1 and TRBJ1-1, is SAVISQKPSRDICQRGTSLTIQCQVDSQVTMMFWYRQQPGQSLTLIATANQGSEATYESGFVIDKFPISRPNLTFSTLTVSNMSPEDSSIYLCSVRGIQGVLAEAFFGQGTRLTVV.

The table lists this clone with a count of one. This sequence joins TRBV28 and TRBJ2-1; D remains ambiguous. Looked up from germline, CDR1 is MDHEN and CDR2 is SYDVKM. V was clipped by 5 bases and J by 10 bases, with 15 bases between them. CDR3 length equals 13 residues. The CDR3 coding sequence is TGTGCCAGCAGTCGATTCCTAGGATTCGAGCAGTTCTTC. This sequence encodes CASSRFLGFEQFF.

The sample holds one count of this clone. This specimen includes other DNA sequences encoding the same CDR3. The chain is built from TRBV18 and TRBJ2-7; D unclear. CDR1 is KGHSH and CDR2 is LQKENI in the germline V gene. V lost 3 bases and J 2 bases, leaving 8 bases between the germline ends. The CDR3 consists of 13 residues. CDR3 bases: TGTGCCAGCTCACCCCCGGGCACCTACGAGCAGTACTTC. It specifies CASSPPGTYEQYF.

The rearrangement links TRBV28 to TRBJ1-6, with 10 positions matching TRBD1. Germline V gene lookup returns CDR1 MDHEN and CDR2 SYDVKM. This CDR3 spans 17 amino acids. V lost 5 bases to trimming and J lost 8 bases; unmatched junction nucleotides: 12. The CDR3 bases are TGTGCCAGCAGTACTGGAGCGACAGGGGGCGTGTATTCACCCCTCCACTTT. Protein sequence: CASSTGATGGVYSPLHF.

The CDR3 spells CASSQGRAYNEQFF. CDR3 DNA sequence: TGTGCCAGCAGTCAGGGTCGGGCCTACAATGAGCAGTTCTTC. This chain joins TRBV28 and TRBJ2-1, with a weak D call TRBD1 (5 bases). Germline V gene sequence: CDR1 MDHEN, CDR2 SYDVKM. V was cut by 5 bases and J by 2 bases, with 10 bases left in between. CDR3 length equals 14 residues.

The chain uses TRBV6-6 and TRBJ1-5; no clear D gene. Trimming stripped 7 bases from V and 2 bases from J, with 12 bases between. The CDR3 is made up of 14 amino acids. The germline V gene has CDR1 MNHNY and CDR2 SVGAGI (reference sequence). The CDR3 DNA reads as TGTGCCAGCAATATAAGGCAGGGCAATCAGCCCCAGCATTTT. As protein: CASNIRQGNQPQHF.

This rearrangement joins TRBV28 to TRBJ1-5, with 9 bases aligning to TRBD1. The CDR3 has 16 amino acids. Losses at the gene ends were 5 bases for V and 2 bases for J; bases not matched to a gene: 7. CDR1 and CDR2 (germline): MDHEN, SYDVKM. The CDR3 nucleotides are TGTGCCAGCAGTCTCGGGACAGGGATGGGCAATCAGCCCCAGCATTTT. Encoded protein: CASSLGTGMGNQPQHF.

This clone was observed once. The V call is TRBV18, the J call TRBJ2-5; 12 nucleotides agree with TRBD2. V lost 6 bases to trimming and J lost 1 base; unmatched junction nucleotides: 6. The CDR3 has 16 residues. Germline-derived CDR1 and CDR2 are KGHSH and LQKENI. DNA of the CDR3: TGTGCCAGCTCTCCGAGACTAGCGGGGGTCCAAGAGACCCAGTACTTC. This gives the protein CASSPRLAGVQETQYF. Drawing the rest from reference TRBV18 and TRBJ2-5, the complete variable domain is NAGVMQNPRHLVRRRGQEARLRCSPMKGHSHVYWYRQLPEEGLKFMVYLQKENIIDESGMPKERFSAEFPKEGPSILRIQQVVRGDSAAYFCASSPRLAGVQETQYFGPGTRLLVL.

The CDR3: CASSLSAKANEQYF. CDR3 DNA: TGTGCCAGCAGCTTATCGGCGAAGGCCAACGAGCAGTACTTC. The chain employs TRBV7-2 and TRBJ2-7; D not resolved. The ends were cut back, 2 bases at V and 5 bases at J, with 13 bases in the middle. Germline V gene lookup returns CDR1 SGHTA and CDR2 FQGNSA. There are 14 residues in the CDR3.

This rearrangement joins TRBV11-2 to TRBJ2-1; D is undetermined. In germline, CDR1 is SGHAT, CDR2 FQNNGV. The CDR3 extends over 15 amino acids. Trimming shortened V by 5 bases and J by 0 bases, and 11 bases separated the two germline ends. The CDR3 reads CASSLRASSYNEQFF. In DNA, the CDR3 is TGTGCCAGCAGCCTTCGGGCAAGCTCCTACAATGAGCAGTTCTTC.

The chain uses TRBV7-3 and TRBJ2-1, with D perhaps given as TRBD1 or TRBD2 (6 bases each). Trimming pared 2 bases from V and 9 bases from J, leaving 11 bases between. From germline, CDR1 is SGHTA and CDR2 FQGTGA. The CDR3 has 13 residues. The CDR3 sequence is CASSLPGAREQFF. CDR3 sequence (DNA): TGTGCCAGCAGCTTACCGGGGGCTCGTGAGCAGTTCTTC.